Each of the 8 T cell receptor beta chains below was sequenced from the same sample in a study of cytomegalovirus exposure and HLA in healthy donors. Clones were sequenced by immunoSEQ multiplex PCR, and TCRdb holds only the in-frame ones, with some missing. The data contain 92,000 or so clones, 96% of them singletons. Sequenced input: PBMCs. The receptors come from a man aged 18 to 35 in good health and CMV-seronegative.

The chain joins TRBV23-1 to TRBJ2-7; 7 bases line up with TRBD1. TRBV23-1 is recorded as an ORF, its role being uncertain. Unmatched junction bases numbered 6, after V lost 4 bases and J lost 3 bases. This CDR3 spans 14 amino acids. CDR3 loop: CASSLETGYYEQYV. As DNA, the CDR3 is TGCGCCAGCAGTCTTGAGACAGGGTACTACGAGCAGTACGTC.

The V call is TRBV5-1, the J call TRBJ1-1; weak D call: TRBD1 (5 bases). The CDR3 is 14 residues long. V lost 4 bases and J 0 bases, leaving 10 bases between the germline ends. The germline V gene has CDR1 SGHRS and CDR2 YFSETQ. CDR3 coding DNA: TGCGCCAGCAGCAGTGACAGACTGAACACTGAAGCTTTCTTT. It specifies CASSSDRLNTEAFF. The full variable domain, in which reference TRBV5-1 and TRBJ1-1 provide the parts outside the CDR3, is KAGVTQTPRYLIKTRGQQVTLSCSPISGHRSVSWYQQTPGQGLQFLFEYFSETQRNKGNFPGRFSGRQFSNSRSEMNVSTLELGDSALYLCASSSDRLNTEAFFGQGTRLTVV.

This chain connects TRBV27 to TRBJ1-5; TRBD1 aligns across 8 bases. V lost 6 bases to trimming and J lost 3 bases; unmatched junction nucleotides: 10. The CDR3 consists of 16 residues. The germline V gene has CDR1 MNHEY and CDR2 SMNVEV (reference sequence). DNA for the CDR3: TGTGCCAGCAGCCCTCAGGGGGCCAAAACCAATCAGCCCCAGCATTTT. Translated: CASSPQGAKTNQPQHF.

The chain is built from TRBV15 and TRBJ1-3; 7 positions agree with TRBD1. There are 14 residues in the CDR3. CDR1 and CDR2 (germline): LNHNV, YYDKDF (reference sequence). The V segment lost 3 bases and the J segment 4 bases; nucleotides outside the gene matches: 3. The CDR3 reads CATSRPGQGNTIYF. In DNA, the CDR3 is TGTGCCACCAGCAGGCCGGGACAGGGAAACACCATATATTTT. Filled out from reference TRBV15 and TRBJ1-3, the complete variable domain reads DAMVIQNPRYQVTQFGKPVTLSCSQTLNHNVMYWYQQKSSQAPKLLFHYYDKDFNNEADTPDNFQSRRPNTSFCFLDIRSPGLGDTAMYLCATSRPGQGNTIYFGEGSWLTVV.

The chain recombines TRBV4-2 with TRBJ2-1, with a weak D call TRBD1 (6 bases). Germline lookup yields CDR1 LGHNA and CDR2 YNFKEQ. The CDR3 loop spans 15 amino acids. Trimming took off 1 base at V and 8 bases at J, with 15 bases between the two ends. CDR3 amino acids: CASSQVTGMRDEQFF. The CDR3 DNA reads TGTGCCAGCAGCCAAGTGACAGGTATGAGGGATGAGCAGTTCTTC.

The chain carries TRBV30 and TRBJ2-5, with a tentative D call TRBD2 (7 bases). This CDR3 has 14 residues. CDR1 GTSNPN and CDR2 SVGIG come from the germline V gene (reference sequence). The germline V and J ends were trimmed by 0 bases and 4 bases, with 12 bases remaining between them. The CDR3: CAWSVGGAGETQYF. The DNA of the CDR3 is TGTGCCTGGAGTGTAGGGGGGGCTGGAGAGACCCAGTACTTC.

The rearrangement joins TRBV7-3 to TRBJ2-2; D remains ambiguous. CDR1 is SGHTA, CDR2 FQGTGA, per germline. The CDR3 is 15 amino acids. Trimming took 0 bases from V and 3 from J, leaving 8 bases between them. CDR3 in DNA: TGTGCCAGCAGCTTAACGTTGGCCTACACCGGGGAGCTGTTTTTT. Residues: CASSLTLAYTGELFF.

CDR3 bases: TGTGCCAGCAGCTCAGGGGGCACGAACACTGAAGCTTTCTTT. Amino acid sequence: CASSSGGTNTEAFF. This chain uses TRBV11-3 with TRBJ1-1; 8 positions agree with TRBD1. There are 14 residues in the CDR3. J gave up 1 base and V 4 bases, and 2 bases lay outside the gene matches. From germline, CDR1 is SGHNT and CDR2 YENEEA.